The source of this TCR beta chain is a study of T cells after posttransplantation cyclophosphamide. Notes on the study in general: Donor-recipient repertoire similarity was low at 1-2 months, rising over year one. After PTCy, TRB diversity resembled that of CNI/methotrexate controls. TRB overlap between skin or GI tissue T cells and blood was limited.

This clone appeared many times. What it binds is not known. Cyclophosphamide on days +3 and +4 followed busulfan-fludarabine conditioning and a marrow graft. J lost 6 bases, V lost 2 bases, and 7 bases had no gene match. The CDR3 has 15 amino acids. Per the germline V gene, CDR1 is LGHNA and CDR2 is YSLEER. The method was immunoSEQ multiplex PCR; TCRdb's version includes in-frame clones alone and lacks a portion of them. The sample has 9,500 to 15,000 clones, none seen only once. The clonotype originates from a female patient aged 40-50 years who received an allogeneic stem cell transplant from a related donor, was CMV-positive, and had acute GVHD only. The T cells may partly be graft donor cells. The starting material was PBMCs, obtained after allogeneic stem cell transplant with posttransplant cyclophosphamide. The genes are TRBV4-3 and TRBJ2-1, with 7 positions matching TRBD2. The CDR3 protein is CASSQRASGANEQFF. The DNA of the CDR3 is TGCGCCAGCAGCCAAAGGGCTAGCGGAGCCAATGAGCAGTTCTTC.